This T cell receptor (beta chain) was captured in a study of blood T cell repertoires in COVID-19. Study as a whole: From T cells, B-cell-depleted T cells, or PBMCs came the material, which was cDNA or gDNA.

Germline CDR1 SGHTA, CDR2 FQGTGA. V shed 5 bases, J shed 6 bases, and the junction held 10 bases outside the gene matches. This CDR3 has 15 amino acids. Authors' methods: Reference gene primers were amplified, and this amplification served to estimate nucleated cell counts. TCRdb's table, derived via immunoSEQ multiplex PCR, lists solely in-frame clones and lacks some. From that table come the V and J calls and clone size; the DNA was used to work out D and trimming. The sample includes fewer than 350,000 clones, about 91% of them seen just once. Sequenced: peripheral blood. The receptor was isolated from a woman in her twenties or thirties with COVID-19, enrolled during active disease. This chain uses TRBV7-3 with TRBJ2-1; TRBD1 agrees at 7 bases. In DNA form, the CDR3 reads TGTGCCAGCAGCAGATCCGGGACAGAAATCAATGAGCAGTTCTTC. Amino acid sequence: CASSRSGTEINEQFF.